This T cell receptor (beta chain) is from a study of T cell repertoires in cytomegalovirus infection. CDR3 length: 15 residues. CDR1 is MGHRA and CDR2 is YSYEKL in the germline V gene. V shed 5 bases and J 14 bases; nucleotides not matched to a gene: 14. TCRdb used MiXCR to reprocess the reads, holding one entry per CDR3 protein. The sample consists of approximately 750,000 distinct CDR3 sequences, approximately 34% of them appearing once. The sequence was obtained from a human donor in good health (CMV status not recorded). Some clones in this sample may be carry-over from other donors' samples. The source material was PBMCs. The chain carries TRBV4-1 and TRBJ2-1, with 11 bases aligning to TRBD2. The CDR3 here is CASSARLAGNNVKFF. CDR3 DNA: TGCGCCAGCAGCGCCCGACTAGCGGGGAATAATGTGAAGTTCTTC.